This T cell receptor beta chain was identified in a study of cytomegalovirus exposure and HLA in healthy donors. Across the whole study: Sequencing of some 190 million T cells in an earlier analysis found approximately 120 million unique TCR beta sequences.

Findings and caveats of the study: TCR beta sequences reportedly predicted most subjects' HLA-A and HLA-B alleles accurately. After further analysis at a later stage, 16,951 TCR beta sequences were associated with HLA alleles at 0.05 false discovery rate.

A note on this clone: As yet, its antigen is unknown.

The germline V gene has CDR1 SGHDN and CDR2 FVKESK. V lost 0 bases and J lost 7, with 9 bases in between. The CDR3 runs 13 residues. 13 Jbeta primers and 60 Vbeta primers were used for the PCR. Produced via immunoSEQ multiplex PCR; TCRdb's table is partial and in-frame only. Altogether over 95,000 clones are present, 60% to 85% being singletons, with the ten largest covering 2.7%. This sequence was found in a female donor in good health and CMV-seronegative. The sequenced material came from PBMCs. The chain links TRBV14 to TRBJ1-1, with no clear D. CDR3: CASSQDLGGEAFF. The DNA of the CDR3 is TGTGCCAGCAGCCAAGATCTAGGCGGTGAAGCTTTCTTT.